This passage covers 7 T cell receptor beta chains from one sample sequenced in a study of T-cell memory formation after mild COVID-19. TCRdb re-analysed the 5' RACE reads in MiXCR, keeping a single row per CDR3 protein. The data show some 48,000 distinct CDR3 sequences, around 25% seen once. Sample: PBMCs or a T cell subset sorted from them (not recorded which). These receptors originate from a man aged 18 to 35 who had mild COVID-19 (a few samples of this study predate the infection). Cell type and time point are not known.

This clonotype has more than one count but fewer than ten. The chain joins TRBV30 to TRBJ2-3, with D possibly matching TRBD1 (5 bases). Trimming pared 4 bases from V and 4 bases from J, leaving 9 bases between. Germline V lookup: CDR1 GTSNPN, CDR2 SVGIG (reference sequence). The CDR3 extends over 12 amino acids. The CDR3 region has the DNA TGTGCCTGGACAGGGATCGCAGATACGCAGTATTTT. Protein: CAWTGIADTQYF.

This clonotype was recorded a few times. The rearrangement joins TRBV27 to TRBJ2-1; TRBD2 aligns across 9 bases. CDR1 and CDR2 from the germline V gene are MNHEY and SMNVEV (reference sequence). Trimming took 2 bases from V and 9 from J; bases not matched to a gene: 11. The CDR3 length is 16 residues. In DNA form, the CDR3 reads TGTGCCAGCAGTTTACCCCTCGGGGTAGCGGGGGTTGAGCAGTTCTTC. Amino acids: CASSLPLGVAGVEQFF.

DNA of the CDR3: TGCGCCAGCAGGGAGAGACCGGGACTGCCTGGAAACACCATATATTTT. Protein sequence: CASRERPGLPGNTIYF. The chain links TRBV4-1 to TRBJ1-3; a weak D match, TRBD1 (5 bases). The V end was cut by 6 bases, the J end by 2 bases, with 17 bases between. There are 16 residues in the CDR3. Germline V gene lookup returns CDR1 MGHRA and CDR2 YSYEKL.

J is TRBJ2-5 and V is TRBV3-2; TRBD2 reflects the table's D call only, with no check against the DNA. TRBV3-2 is flagged as a pseudogene. The CDR3 runs to 15 residues. The CDR3 coding sequence is TGTGCCAGCAGCCCCGGACTAGCGGTGGATGAGACCCAGTACTTC. This sequence encodes CASSPGLAVDETQYF.

The chain combines TRBV9 with TRBJ2-3; 10 positions agree with TRBD1. V was pared by 4 bases and J by 2 bases, with 7 bases of the junction left unmatched. The CDR3 consists of 16 residues. Germline CDR1 and CDR2: SGDLS and YYNGEE. The CDR3 DNA sequence: TGTGCCAGCAGCACCCGACAGGGGGCTTTCACAGATACGCAGTATTTT. This sequence encodes CASSTRQGAFTDTQYF. Filled out from reference TRBV9 and TRBJ2-3, the complete variable domain reads DSGVTQTPKHLITATGQRVTLRCSPRSGDLSVYWYQQSLDQGLQFLIQYYNGEERAKGNILERFSAQQFPDLHSELNLSSLELGDSALYFCASSTRQGAFTDTQYFGPGTRLTVL.

This clonotype was detected only a few times. The chain combines TRBV4-2 with TRBJ2-1, with 9 bases that match TRBD1. J lost 6 bases, V lost 6 bases, and 6 bases had no gene match. The CDR3 length is 14 residues. CDR1 and CDR2 from the germline V gene are LGHNA and YNFKEQ. CDR3 sequence (DNA): TGTGCCAGCAGGCGGACAGGGGAGGGCAATGAGCAGTTCTTC. Its translation: CASRRTGEGNEQFF.

This clonotype is a singleton in its sample. The chain is built from TRBV28 and TRBJ1-5; D remains unclear. Trimming left V 5 bases short and J 3 bases short, with 14 bases between. The V gene's germline CDR1 is MDHEN and CDR2 SYDVKM. The CDR3 has 15 residues. This CDR3 is CASSADGPNNQPQHF. For the CDR3, the DNA is TGTGCCAGCAGTGCCGACGGACCCAACAATCAGCCCCAGCATTTT.